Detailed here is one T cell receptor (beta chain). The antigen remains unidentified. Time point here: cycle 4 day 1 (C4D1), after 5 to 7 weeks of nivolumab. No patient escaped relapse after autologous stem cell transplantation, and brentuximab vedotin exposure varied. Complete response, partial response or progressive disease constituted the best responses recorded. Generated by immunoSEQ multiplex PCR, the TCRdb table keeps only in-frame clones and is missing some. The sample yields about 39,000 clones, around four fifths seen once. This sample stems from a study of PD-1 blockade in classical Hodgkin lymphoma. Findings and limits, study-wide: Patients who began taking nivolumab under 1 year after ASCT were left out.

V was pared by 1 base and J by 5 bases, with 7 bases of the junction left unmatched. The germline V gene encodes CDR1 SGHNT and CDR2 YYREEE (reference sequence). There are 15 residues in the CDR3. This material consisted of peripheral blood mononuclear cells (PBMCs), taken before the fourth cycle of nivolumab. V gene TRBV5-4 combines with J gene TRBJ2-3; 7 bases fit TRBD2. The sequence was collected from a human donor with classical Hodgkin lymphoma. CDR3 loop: CASSLSSGTVDTQYF. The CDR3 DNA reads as TGTGCCAGCAGCTTGTCAAGCGGGACTGTAGATACGCAGTATTTT.